Each of the 4 T cell receptor beta chains below was sequenced from the same sample in a study of tumor-infiltrating lymphocytes in primary liver carcinoma. Starting material for RNA and DNA co-extraction consisted of roughly 17-31 mg of unsorted bulk tissue. Using a constant-region primer together with ProtoScript II reverse transcriptase, TCR beta cDNA was made from roughly 540 ng of total RNA. Nested multiplex PCR, run for three rounds with slightly modified ARM-PCR, yielded TCR beta libraries. Each of the first two PCR rounds ran roughly 9 cycles with TRBV1-TRBV30 forward and C-beta reverse primers. TCRdb fed the multiplex PCR reads into MiXCR, producing one record per CDR3 protein. Among roughly 190,000 distinct CDR3 sequences listed, roughly 80% were seen once. Sequencing was carried out using tumor tissue from primary liver carcinoma. The origin of the receptors is a man between 35 and 55 years old with primary liver carcinoma and hepatitis B virus infection.

The table lists this clonotype with a few counts. This likely comes from a read error, as the CDR3 has no conserved phenylalanine or tryptophan at its end. The rearrangement joins TRBV5-1 to TRBJ2-5; no clear D gene. The CDR3 is 11 amino acids. Looked up from germline, CDR1 is SGHRS and CDR2 is YFSETQ. CDR3 loop: CASSFDKTQYI. The CDR3 bases are TGTGCCAGCAGCTTCGACAAGACCCAGTACATC.

A remark on this clonotype: This likely comes from a read error, as the CDR3 has no conserved phenylalanine or tryptophan at its end. The chain recombines TRBV14 with TRBJ2-1; no clear D. Per the germline V gene, CDR1 is SGHDN and CDR2 is FVKESK. V dropped 6 bases and J dropped 5 bases, with 20 bases sitting between them. CDR3 length: 16 amino acids. CDR3 DNA sequence: TGTGCCAGCAGTGCCGTAGTGGGATGGGCAAACAATGAGCAGTTCTTG. Translated: CASSAVVGWANNEQFL.

The chain uses TRBV6-1 and TRBJ2-7; weak D call: TRBD1 (6 bases). The CDR3 is 13 residues long. Germline V gene data show CDR1 as MNHNS and CDR2 as SASEGT. The ends were cut back, 3 bases at V and 13 bases at J, with 19 bases in the middle. CDR3 DNA sequence: TGTGCCAGCAGTGACGGGGACATGGCCGAACAATACTTC. It yields the protein CASSDGDMAEQYF.

This clonotype was detected many times. V usage is TRBV28 and J usage is TRBJ1-2, with a possible D match to TRBD1 (6 bases). Between the trimmed V and J ends, which lost 5 bases and 7 bases, there was a span of 20 bases. The CDR3 covers 15 residues. In germline, CDR1 is MDHEN, CDR2 SYDVKM. CDR3 nucleotides: TGTGCCAGCAGTGTAACAGGGCTGGAACTGAGTGGCTACACCTTC. It translates to CASSVTGLELSGYTF.